This TCR beta chain was found in a study of blood T cells in healthy people across ages. Study findings and constraints: The authors considered diversity estimates from one million T cells to be underestimates.

Concerning this clonotype itself: Its antigen is unknown.

The CDR3 spans 14 residues. V shed 6 bases and J shed 4 bases, with 13 bases lying between them. Germline V gene data show CDR1 as MNHEY and CDR2 as SVGEGT. Through a sample-barcoded 5' primer and a J-beta primer mix, a second PCR was run for roughly 7 to 11 cycles. MiXCR, run by TCRdb on the 5' RACE reads, gives a single entry per CDR3 protein. The profile shows approximately 800,000 distinct CDR3 sequences, around 62% of them singletons. Sequenced: blood. The TCR sequence derives from a man in his thirties or forties in good health. The rearrangement joins TRBV6-2 or TRBV6-3 to TRBJ1-5, with a possible D match to TRBD1 (6 bases). The CDR3 sequence: CASRHGQPNQPQHF. The CDR3 DNA sequence: TGTGCCAGCAGACACGGACAGCCAAATCAGCCCCAGCATTTT.